The 20 T cell receptor beta chains presented below share a single source sample, sequenced in a study of cytotoxic CD8 clonotypes in ibrutinib-treated CLL. Clones were sequenced by immunoSEQ multiplex PCR, and TCRdb holds only the in-frame ones, with some missing. The sample has 200,000 to 250,000 clones; around 70% are singletons. The specimen comprised PBMCs, sampled after 12 months of ibrutinib treatment. The receptor source for this set is a human donor with chronic lymphocytic leukemia.

The chain carries TRBV28 and TRBJ2-5, with TRBD1 matching over 7 bases. The germline CDR1 and CDR2 sequences are MDHEN and SYDVKM. The CDR3 is made up of 18 amino acids. The V and J ends lost 1 base and 4 bases, in that order; junction bases with no gene match: 15. For the CDR3, the DNA is TGTGCCAGCAGTTTATTGGGGGTGGGAGACAGGGTTGGAGAGACCCAGTACTTC. Translation gives CASSLLGVGDRVGETQYF.

This chain links TRBV5-1 with TRBJ1-3; D remains ambiguous. V was cut by 0 bases and J by 12 bases, with 10 bases left in between. The CDR3 runs to 12 residues. Germline V CDR1 and CDR2: SGHRS, YFSETQ. CDR3 loop: CASSLAGSHIYF. The CDR3 bases are TGCGCCAGCAGCTTGGCTGGTAGTCACATATATTTT.

The J gene is TRBJ2-7, the V gene TRBV6-5; TRBD2 agrees at 7 bases. The CDR3 is 13 amino acids. Germline CDR1 MNHEY, CDR2 SVGAGI. J gave up 3 bases and V 10 bases, and 9 bases lay outside the gene matches. CDR3 sequence: CAIGRGRDYEQYF. The CDR3 DNA follows: TGTGCCATCGGCCGGGGGAGGGACTACGAGCAGTACTTC.

The chain uses TRBV5-8 and TRBJ2-1; no clear D. The V gene lost 0 bases and the J gene lost 6 bases, with 7 bases spanning the gap. Germline CDR1 reads SGHTS; CDR2 reads YDEGEE. This CDR3 has 13 amino acids. The CDR3 sequence is CASSLVPGNEQFF. CDR3 DNA: TGTGCCAGCAGCTTGGTACCGGGCAATGAGCAGTTCTTC.

The chain links TRBV30 to TRBJ1-1; the D is unclear. CDR3 length: 14 residues. Trimming took off 7 bases at V and 0 bases at J, with 15 bases between the two ends. CDR1 and CDR2 (germline): GTSNPN, SVGIG (reference sequence). The CDR3 bases are TGTGCCTACAAAAAACCCAACTTGAACACTGAAGCTTTCTTT. This encodes CAYKKPNLNTEAFF.

The chain has TRBV7-6 and TRBJ2-3; possibly TRBD1 for D (6 bases). CDR3 size: 14 residues. Per the germline V gene, CDR1 is SGHVS and CDR2 is FNYEAQ. V was shortened by 1 base and J by 5 bases, with 10 bases between the two germline ends. CDR3 nucleotide sequence: TGTGCCAGCAGCTTAGATGGCAGGGGAGATACGCAGTATTTT. It translates to CASSLDGRGDTQYF.

The CDR3 reads CASSGQGGEYQPQHF. In DNA, the CDR3 is TGTGCCAGCAGTGGGCAGGGAGGGGAATATCAGCCCCAGCATTTT. The chain carries TRBV2 and TRBJ1-5, with D possibly matching TRBD1 (5 bases). V was trimmed by 4 bases and J by 5 bases, leaving 15 bases between them. Germline lookup yields CDR1 SNHLY and CDR2 FYNNEI. This CDR3 is built from 15 residues.

A few counts support this clone. The genes are TRBV7-9 and TRBJ1-2; D possibly corresponds to TRBD1 (5 bases). In germline, CDR1 is SEHNR, CDR2 FQNEAQ (reference sequence). This CDR3 spans 14 amino acids. The V end was cut by 1 base, the J end by 8 bases, with 14 bases between. CDR3 amino acids: CASSLESRQGGYTF. The DNA of the CDR3 is TGTGCCAGCAGCTTAGAGTCCCGGCAGGGAGGCTACACCTTC.

CDR3 in amino acids: CASSQFLDGYTF. The CDR3 region has the DNA TGTGCCAGCAGCCAATTTTTGGACGGCTACACCTTC. This chain joins TRBV5-6 and TRBJ1-2; D remains unclear. This CDR3 contains 12 residues. The V and J ends lost 4 bases and 8 bases respectively, with 12 bases between them. The germline gives CDR1 SGHDT, CDR2 YYEEEE.

This clone was seen a few times. This rearrangement joins TRBV5-1 to TRBJ2-7; 9 bases fit TRBD1. The CDR3 is 15 amino acids. V was pared by 0 bases and J by 1 base, with 2 bases of the junction left unmatched. Per the germline V gene, CDR1 is SGHRS and CDR2 is YFSETQ. CDR3 sequence: CASSLVTGGSYEQYF. The CDR3 DNA follows: TGCGCCAGCAGCTTGGTGACAGGGGGATCCTACGAGCAGTACTTC.

This clone was detected once. The chain is built from TRBV7-3 and TRBJ1-5; D unclear. Germline CDR1 is SGHTA and CDR2 is FQGTGA. This CDR3 region has 13 residues. The germline V and J ends were trimmed by 6 bases and 2 bases, with 8 bases remaining between them. The DNA of the CDR3 is TGTGCCAGCAGACCCCCGGGCAATCAGCCCCAGCATTTT. Its protein product is CASRPPGNQPQHF.

The rearrangement uses TRBV7-6 and TRBJ2-7; 7 nucleotides match TRBD1. The CDR3 has 14 residues. J lost 2 bases, V lost 3 bases, and 4 bases had no gene match. Germline CDR1 and CDR2: SGHVS and FNYEAQ. This CDR3 reads CASSFLQGAYEQYF. CDR3 nucleotide sequence: TGTGCCAGCAGCTTTTTGCAGGGGGCCTACGAGCAGTACTTC.

The chain carries TRBV7-9 and TRBJ1-5; no firm D call. The CDR3 totals 15 residues. In germline, CDR1 is SEHNR, CDR2 FQNEAQ (reference sequence). Trimming pared 1 base from V and 2 bases from J, leaving 9 bases between. The CDR3 loop reads CASSLVPGGNQPQHF. CDR3 DNA: TGTGCCAGCAGCTTAGTTCCAGGAGGCAATCAGCCCCAGCATTTT.

V is TRBV29-1 and J is TRBJ2-5, with D hard to call. Germline-derived CDR1 and CDR2 are SQVTM and ANQGSEA. The CDR3 loop spans 12 amino acids. CDR3 sequence reads: CAVLQFGETQYF. CDR3 nucleotide sequence: TGCGCAGTTCTCCAGTTTGGAGAGACCCAGTACTTC.

J is TRBJ2-3 and V is TRBV30; 7 bases align to TRBD1. V gave up 0 bases and J gave up 5 bases; unmatched junction bases: 11. There are 16 residues in the CDR3. Germline V CDR1 and CDR2: GTSNPN, SVGIG (reference sequence). The CDR3 region has the DNA TGTGCCTGGAGTGTACCTTCGACAGGGTGGGGAGATACGCAGTATTTT. Protein product: CAWSVPSTGWGDTQYF.

This clone has only a few counts. The chain recombines TRBV7-3 with TRBJ1-5; D is unclear. Trimming shortened V by 3 bases and J by 5 bases, and 8 bases separated the two germline ends. Germline loops: CDR1 SGHTA, CDR2 FQGTGA. This CDR3 has 13 residues. CDR3 sequence (DNA): TGTGCCAGCAGCTTCTCAGTTGATCAGCCCCAGCATTTT. Residues: CASSFSVDQPQHF.

The chain carries TRBV29-1 and TRBJ1-2; 11 bases are a match to TRBD1. CDR1 and CDR2 from the germline V gene are SQVTM and ANQGSEA. Trimming cost V 2 bases and J 7 bases; bases outside gene matches: 6. The CDR3 has 14 residues. CDR3 coding DNA: TGCAGCGTTGAAACGGGACAGGGGGTAGGTGGCTACACCTTC. Residues: CSVETGQGVGGYTF.

The CDR3 coding sequence is TGTGCCAGCAGCCGGGGGGTTGTGAGCAATCAGCCCCAGCATTTT. It yields the protein CASSRGVVSNQPQHF. The chain combines TRBV5-5 with TRBJ1-5; a possible D gene is TRBD1 (5 bases). CDR3 length equals 15 residues. V gave up 4 bases and J gave up 1 base, with 12 bases separating them. The V gene's germline CDR1 is SGHKS and CDR2 YYEKEE (reference sequence).

The chain joins TRBV5-1 to TRBJ1-1; 7 positions agree with TRBD1. After removal of 5 bases from V and 5 bases from J, the junction contained 9 bases not matched to a gene. The CDR3 consists of 14 residues. Germline V gene sequence: CDR1 SGHRS, CDR2 YFSETQ. CDR3 DNA sequence: TGCGCCAGCAGTCCCACGACAGGGCGGACTGAAGCTTTCTTT. Its protein product is CASSPTTGRTEAFF.

The genes are TRBV28 and TRBJ1-2; no reliable D call. Per germline, CDR1 MDHEN and CDR2 SYDVKM. CDR3 length: 13 residues. Trimming removed 5 bases at V and 0 bases at J, with 7 bases between. The CDR3: CASSPDANYGYTF. Written as DNA, the CDR3 is TGTGCCAGCAGTCCTGATGCTAACTATGGCTACACCTTC.